Each of the 17 T cell receptor beta chains below was sequenced from the same sample in a study of OX40 agonist ivuxolimab in advanced cancers. Only in-frame clones appear in the TCRdb table, and some are missing; sequencing was by immunoSEQ multiplex PCR. The sample lists tens of thousands of clones, about 88% occurring once. This specimen consisted of CD4+ or CD8+ T cells sorted from blood, obtained in a trial of the OX40 agonist ivuxolimab. These receptors were taken from an adult with an advanced solid tumor such as melanoma, head and neck, liver or kidney cancer.

This clone is medium-sized. V and J are TRBV7-6 and TRBJ1-5; D call uncertain. Per the germline V gene, CDR1 is SGHVS and CDR2 is FNYEAQ. Trimming stripped 7 bases from V and 5 bases from J, with 18 bases between. CDR3 length: 15 amino acids. The CDR3 DNA reads as TGTGCCAGCACTGTGCTCCGGGAGGCCGATCAGCCCCAGCATTTT. Its protein is CASTVLREADQPQHF.

This chain uses TRBV7-9 with TRBJ1-4; 10 nucleotides align to TRBD1. From germline, CDR1 is SEHNR and CDR2 FQNEAQ (reference sequence). V shed 3 bases, J shed 4 bases, and the junction held 2 bases outside the gene matches. The CDR3 length is 15 residues. The CDR3: CASSLGQGINEKLFF. The CDR3, as DNA: TGTGCCAGCAGCTTGGGACAGGGGATTAATGAAAAACTGTTTTTT. The variable domain in full, with the rest retrieved from reference TRBV7-9 and TRBJ1-4, is DTGVSQNPRHKITKRGQNVTFRCDPISEHNRLYWYRQTLGQGPEFLTYFQNEAQLEKSRLLSDRFSAERPKGSFSTLEIQRTEQGDSAMYLCASSLGQGINEKLFFGSGTQLSVL.

V gene TRBV5-1 combines with J gene TRBJ1-4; no firm D call. V was clipped by 2 bases and J by 4 bases, with 6 bases between them. This CDR3 spans 13 amino acids. Germline V gives CDR1 SGHRS, CDR2 YFSETQ. The CDR3 loop reads CASSFQFNEKLFF. CDR3 in DNA: TGCGCCAGCAGCTTCCAGTTTAATGAAAAACTGTTTTTT. Full variable domain (outside the CDR3, taken from reference TRBV5-1 and TRBJ1-4): KAGVTQTPRYLIKTRGQQVTLSCSPISGHRSVSWYQQTPGQGLQFLFEYFSETQRNKGNFPGRFSGRQFSNSRSEMNVSTLELGDSALYLCASSFQFNEKLFFGSGTQLSVL.

This chain connects TRBV5-1 to TRBJ2-1; weak D call: TRBD2 (5 bases). Germline V gene sequence: CDR1 SGHRS, CDR2 YFSETQ. This CDR3 has 13 amino acids. Trimming pared 0 bases from V and 10 bases from J, leaving 11 bases between. Written as DNA, the CDR3 is TGCGCCAGCAGCTTGGCCCCGGGAAGGGAGCAGTTCTTC. It specifies CASSLAPGREQFF.

The CDR3 region has the DNA TGTGCCAGCAGCTTAGGAGGAACCTTTGGCTACACCTTC. This translates into CASSLGGTFGYTF. V usage is TRBV7-2 and J usage is TRBJ1-2; D gene ambiguous. The CDR3 consists of 13 residues. V was pared by 1 base and J by 7 bases, with 10 bases between. Germline loops: CDR1 SGHTA, CDR2 FQGNSA.

The rearrangement uses TRBV7-2 and TRBJ2-7; 8 bases align to TRBD1. V lost 0 bases, J lost 4 bases, and 5 bases stayed unmatched. The CDR3 consists of 15 residues. Germline V gene lookup returns CDR1 SGHTA and CDR2 FQGNSA. Here the CDR3 reads CASSLAQGARYEQYF. CDR3 DNA: TGTGCCAGCAGCTTAGCCCAGGGGGCGCGGTACGAGCAGTACTTC.

In its sample, this clone was seen once. The chain has TRBV5-1 and TRBJ2-5; D uncertain. Germline loops: CDR1 SGHRS, CDR2 YFSETQ. The V and J ends lost 0 bases and 5 bases respectively, with 14 bases between them. The CDR3 runs to 15 residues. CDR3 region: CASSLAPRNLETQYF. CDR3 in DNA: TGCGCCAGCAGCTTGGCCCCGAGAAATTTGGAGACCCAGTACTTC.

The chain combines TRBV18 with TRBJ1-5; a possible D gene is TRBD1 (6 bases). This CDR3 has 14 residues. Germline assignment: CDR1 KGHSH and CDR2 LQKENI. The V and J ends lost 2 bases and 4 bases respectively, with 9 bases between them. In nucleotides, the CDR3 is TGTGCCAGCTCACCAAGACAGGATAATCAGCCCCAGCATTTT. Encoded protein: CASSPRQDNQPQHF. Filled out from reference TRBV18 and TRBJ1-5, the complete variable domain reads NAGVMQNPRHLVRRRGQEARLRCSPMKGHSHVYWYRQLPEEGLKFMVYLQKENIIDESGMPKERFSAEFPKEGPSILRIQQVVRGDSAAYFCASSPRQDNQPQHFGDGTRLSIL.

The chain links TRBV9 to TRBJ1-3; the D gene is possibly TRBD1 (5 bases). The V end lost 0 bases, the J end lost 5 bases, and 12 bases lay between the germline ends. CDR3 length: 15 amino acids. The germline gives CDR1 SGDLS, CDR2 YYNGEE. CDR3 sequence (DNA): TGTGCCAGCAGCGTAGATCCCGGGACGAGAAACACCATATATTTT. Amino acid sequence: CASSVDPGTRNTIYF.

In this sample, this clone turned up once. J is TRBJ2-3 and V is TRBV4-2; D is perhaps TRBD2 (6 bases). CDR1 LGHNA and CDR2 YNFKEQ come from the germline V gene. The CDR3 is 16 residues long. Trimming took 1 base from V and 3 from J, leaving 14 bases between them. CDR3 nucleotide sequence: TGTGCCAGCAGCCAAGCTGGGGCGGGAAGGACAGATACGCAGTATTTT. Translated: CASSQAGAGRTDTQYF.

V is TRBV5-8 and J is TRBJ1-5, with 7 bases aligning to TRBD1. V was clipped by 4 bases and J by 9 bases; unmatched bases: 10. CDR3 size: 14 residues. Germline V gene lookup returns CDR1 SGHTS and CDR2 YDEGEE. In DNA form, the CDR3 reads TGTGCCAGCAGCATACGACAGGGAATAGGGCCCCAGCATTTT. It yields the protein CASSIRQGIGPQHF.

V gene TRBV7-3 combines with J gene TRBJ1-5; perhaps TRBD1 as D (5 bases). Trimming took off 0 bases at V and 6 bases at J, with 6 bases between the two ends. Looked up from germline, CDR1 is SGHTA and CDR2 is FQGTGA. The CDR3 is made up of 13 amino acids. For the CDR3, the DNA is TGTGCCAGCAGCTTAACGGGGGGTCAGCCCCAGCATTTT. Protein product: CASSLTGGQPQHF.

This clone was recorded only once. CDR3 DNA sequence: TGTGCCAGCAGCCCAGGACATCTAAGGGATGAGCAGTTCTTC. Translating it yields CASSPGHLRDEQFF. This rearrangement joins TRBV11-1 to TRBJ2-1; weak D call: TRBD1 (5 bases). The germline gives CDR1 SGHAT, CDR2 FQDESV (reference sequence). The CDR3 has 14 residues. V was shortened by 5 bases and J by 8 bases, with 16 bases between the two germline ends.

The chain has TRBV18 and TRBJ2-5; 11 nucleotides align to TRBD2. The CDR3 runs 19 residues. In germline, CDR1 is KGHSH, CDR2 LQKENI. V shed 2 bases and J 5 bases; nucleotides not matched to a gene: 16. DNA of the CDR3: TGTGCCAGCTCACCATCGGGACTAGCGGACCCAGGGGCAGGGGAGACCCAGTACTTC. Its protein is CASSPSGLADPGAGETQYF.

J is TRBJ1-2 and V is TRBV27; 8 nucleotides line up with TRBD1. V was pared by 6 bases and J by 4 bases, with 4 bases of the junction left unmatched. This CDR3 region has 13 residues. Germline V gives CDR1 MNHEY, CDR2 SMNVEV (reference sequence). CDR3 in DNA: TGTGCCAGCAGGGGAACAGGGGGCTATGGCTACACCTTC. Protein sequence: CASRGTGGYGYTF.

This chain links TRBV29-1 with TRBJ1-2; tentative D call: TRBD1 (6 bases). Per the germline V gene, CDR1 is SQVTM and CDR2 is ANQGSEA. V lost 4 bases, J lost 5 bases, and 11 bases lay in between. The CDR3 consists of 12 residues. CDR3 sequence (DNA): TGCAGCGTTGTTTTAGGGGGGTATGGCTACACCTTC. Its translation: CSVVLGGYGYTF. Full variable domain (rest looked up from reference TRBV29-1 and TRBJ1-2): SAVISQKPSRDICQRGTSLTIQCQVDSQVTMMFWYRQQPGQSLTLIATANQGSEATYESGFVIDKFPISRPNLTFSTLTVSNMSPEDSSIYLCSVVLGGYGYTFGSGTRLTVV.

The chain employs TRBV9 and TRBJ2-3; weak D call: TRBD1 (6 bases). The CDR3 totals 15 residues. The V gene's germline CDR1 is SGDLS and CDR2 YYNGEE. V shed 6 bases and J shed 3 bases, with 17 bases lying between them. The CDR3 nucleotides read TGTGCCAGCACTCGCCAGGGGTTTGGTACAGATACGCAGTATTTT. Its translation is CASTRQGFGTDTQYF. Full variable domain (remainder filled in from reference TRBV9 and TRBJ2-3): DSGVTQTPKHLITATGQRVTLRCSPRSGDLSVYWYQQSLDQGLQFLIQYYNGEERAKGNILERFSAQQFPDLHSELNLSSLELGDSALYFCASTRQGFGTDTQYFGPGTRLTVL.